Below, 27 T cell receptor beta chains from the same sample are listed, as sequenced in a study of T cell responses to AZD1222 COVID-19 vaccine. Only in-frame clones appear in the TCRdb table, and some are missing; sequencing was by immunoSEQ multiplex PCR. The sample gives around 99,000 clones, about nine tenths of which show up once; around 4.5% is in the top ten. The input for sequencing was peripheral blood, taken on day 0 of AZD1222 vaccination. These receptors originate from an adult in good health.

The rearrangement links TRBV29-1 to TRBJ1-1; D is perhaps TRBD1 (6 bases). V gave up 6 bases and J gave up 0 bases, with 11 bases separating them. The CDR3 consists of 13 residues. In germline, CDR1 is SQVTM, CDR2 ANQGSEA. The CDR3 loop is CSVRGALNTEAFF. Here the CDR3 DNA reads TGCAGCGTCCGGGGGGCGCTGAACACTGAAGCTTTCTTT.

The rearrangement links TRBV30 to TRBJ1-2; the D is unclear. The germline gives CDR1 GTSNPN, CDR2 SVGIG (reference sequence). With 5 bases removed from V and 8 bases from J, the gap between germline ends came to 18 bases. The CDR3 sequence is 13 residues long. The CDR3 region is CAWDERAQRGYTF. CDR3 DNA: TGTGCCTGGGACGAAAGGGCGCAGCGCGGCTACACCTTC.

The chain is built from TRBV19 and TRBJ1-2; 8 nucleotides align to TRBD1. This CDR3 region has 15 residues. Germline values: CDR1 LNHDA, CDR2 SQIVND (reference sequence). J was trimmed by 0 bases and V by 5 bases; bases with no gene match: 5. In nucleotides, the CDR3 is TGTGCCAGTAGTTCCGGGACAGGTTCTAACTATGGCTACACCTTC. Translating gives CASSSGTGSNYGYTF.

The chain couples TRBV7-2 to TRBJ2-5; unclear D gene. V was pared by 5 bases and J by 0 bases, with 7 bases between. CDR1 and CDR2 from the germline V gene are SGHTA and FQGNSA. The length of the CDR3 is 13 residues. CDR3 bases: TGTGCCAGCAGCCCACCACACCAAGAGACCCAGTACTTC. Residues: CASSPPHQETQYF. Full variable domain (rest looked up from reference TRBV7-2 and TRBJ2-5): GAGVSQSPSNKVTEKGKDVELRCDPISGHTALYWYRQSLGQGLEFLIYFQGNSAPDKSGLPSDRFSAERTGGSVSTLTIQRTQQEDSAVYLCASSPPHQETQYFGPGTRLLVL.

The chain has TRBV21-1 and TRBJ1-4; the DNA was not used to check the table's D call, TRBD1. TRBV21-1 is designated a pseudogene. The length of the CDR3 is 16 residues. CDR3 in amino acids: CASSNGGQLTNEKLFF. In nucleotides, the CDR3 is TGTGCCAGCAGCAACGGGGGACAGTTAACTAATGAAAAACTGTTTTTT.

This clone was seen a handful of times. The chain uses TRBV5-4 and TRBJ1-1; D not resolved. V lost 5 bases and J 4 bases, leaving 9 bases between the germline ends. Germline V lookup: CDR1 SGHNT, CDR2 YYREEE (reference sequence). CDR3 length equals 12 residues. CDR3 sequence reads: CASSTVSTEAFF. CDR3 in DNA: TGTGCCAGCAGTACTGTGTCCACTGAAGCTTTCTTT.

V is TRBV5-1 and J is TRBJ2-2, with 11 bases identical to TRBD2. Trimming removed 3 bases from V and 6 bases from J; junction bases left unmatched: 13. Germline lookup yields CDR1 SGHRS and CDR2 YFSETQ. The length of the CDR3 is 18 residues. CDR3 nucleotide sequence: TGCGCCAGCAGCTACGCCGGGACTAGCGGACCTCTTTCCGGGGAGCTGTTTTTT. Translation: CASSYAGTSGPLSGELFF.

This chain joins TRBV11-2 and TRBJ2-1; no clear D. Trimming cost V 5 bases and J 10 bases, with 12 bases left between them. The CDR3 has 12 amino acids. CDR1 and CDR2 from the germline V gene are SGHAT and FQNNGV. In DNA, the CDR3 is TGTGCCAGCAGCGCATCCGGGCGGGAGCAGTTCTTC. As protein: CASSASGREQFF.

The genes are TRBV3-1 (or the pseudogene TRBV3-2) and TRBJ1-3; TRBD1 matches 7 bases. This CDR3 has 13 amino acids. In germline, CDR1 is LGHDT, CDR2 YNNKEL (reference sequence). The junction had 5 bases not matched to a gene; V was cut back by 0 bases and J by 12 bases. CDR3 sequence reads: CASSQDRGFNIYF. DNA for the CDR3: TGTGCCAGCAGCCAAGACAGGGGGTTTAACATATATTTT.

The chain links TRBV24-1 to TRBJ1-4; TRBD1 agrees at 10 bases. CDR1 and CDR2 from the germline V gene are KGHDR and SFDVKD. V shed 4 bases, J shed 8 bases, and the junction held 6 bases outside the gene matches. This CDR3 contains 15 residues. As DNA, the CDR3 is TGTGCCACCAGTGAGGGGACAGGGGCTGGAGAAAAACTGTTTTTT. Residues: CATSEGTGAGEKLFF.

The chain employs TRBV20-1 and TRBJ2-4, with 8 bases matching TRBD2. Unmatched junction bases numbered 9, after V lost 8 bases and J lost 12 bases. This CDR3 spans 11 amino acids. CDR1 and CDR2 (germline): DFQATT, SNEGSKA (reference sequence). The CDR3 sequence: CSTTTGTSQYF. In DNA, the CDR3 is TGCAGTACCACAACCGGGACTAGTCAGTACTTC.

The genes are TRBV11-3 and TRBJ1-3, with no clear D. V lost 5 bases, J lost 5 bases, and 19 bases lay in between. This CDR3 has 16 amino acids. Germline V gene sequence: CDR1 SGHNT, CDR2 YENEEA. CDR3 amino acids: CASSLLRPLGRNTIYF. In nucleotides, the CDR3 is TGTGCCAGCAGCCTCTTGAGGCCACTAGGGAGAAACACCATATATTTT.

The chain carries TRBV27 and TRBJ2-7, with TRBD1 matching 8 bases. Looked up from germline, CDR1 is MNHEY and CDR2 is SMNVEV (reference sequence). J gave up 3 bases and V 3 bases, and 7 bases lay outside the gene matches. The CDR3 runs to 15 residues. This CDR3 is CASSFGDRGVYEQYF. CDR3 DNA sequence: TGTGCCAGCAGTTTCGGTGACAGGGGCGTCTACGAGCAGTACTTC.

The J gene is TRBJ1-3, the V gene TRBV7-6; unclear D gene. Germline assignment: CDR1 SGHVS and CDR2 FNYEAQ. The CDR3 totals 15 residues. Trimming shortened V by 5 bases and J by 4 bases, and 15 bases separated the two germline ends. CDR3 sequence reads: CASSPTRARGNTIYF. CDR3 in DNA: TGTGCCAGCAGCCCTACCCGGGCGAGGGGAAACACCATATATTTT.

This sequence joins TRBV5-8 and TRBJ1-2, with D perhaps matching TRBD1 (6 bases). Trimming took off 0 bases at V and 3 bases at J, with 9 bases between the two ends. Germline CDR1 and CDR2: SGHTS and YDEGEE. The CDR3 is 14 residues long. In nucleotides, the CDR3 is TGTGCCAGCAGCTTGGTATACAGGGACTATGGCTACACCTTC. This sequence encodes CASSLVYRDYGYTF.

DNA for the CDR3: TGTGCCAGCAGCACCGGGACACGCTACCTCCTGGGGGAAGCTTTCTTT. It encodes CASSTGTRYLLGEAFF. The rearrangement joins TRBV28 to TRBJ1-1, with D perhaps matching TRBD1 (6 bases). The CDR3 has 16 residues. The germline V gene has CDR1 MDHEN and CDR2 SYDVKM. The germline V and J ends were trimmed by 6 bases and 8 bases, with 25 bases remaining between them.

The V gene is TRBV29-1, the J gene TRBJ1-1; weak D call: TRBD1 (6 bases). This CDR3 region has 13 residues. V dropped 6 bases and J dropped 5 bases, with 16 bases sitting between them. Germline CDR1 SQVTM, CDR2 ANQGSEA. Here the CDR3 reads CSVETQGRTEAFF. CDR3 in DNA: TGCAGCGTGGAGACTCAGGGGAGAACTGAAGCTTTCTTT. Looking up the rest from reference TRBV29-1 and TRBJ1-1 gives the full variable domain: SAVISQKPSRDICQRGTSLTIQCQVDSQVTMMFWYRQQPGQSLTLIATANQGSEATYESGFVIDKFPISRPNLTFSTLTVSNMSPEDSSIYLCSVETQGRTEAFFGQGTRLTVV.

J is TRBJ1-1 and V is TRBV29-1; D not resolved. The germline V gene encodes CDR1 SQVTM and CDR2 ANQGSEA. Trimming shortened V by 5 bases and J by 1 base, and 5 bases separated the two germline ends. The CDR3 totals 11 residues. CDR3 loop: CSVSRNTEAFF. Written as DNA, the CDR3 is TGCAGCGTTAGCAGGAACACTGAAGCTTTCTTT.

This chain links TRBV6-5 with TRBJ2-3, with D tentatively TRBD1 or TRBD2 (5 bases each). CDR1 MNHEY and CDR2 SVGAGI come from the germline V gene. The CDR3 has 14 amino acids. Trimming removed 7 bases at V and 2 bases at J, with 13 bases between. In DNA form, the CDR3 reads TGTGCCAGCAAGCCGGGACGGTACACAGATACGCAGTATTTT. Amino acids: CASKPGRYTDTQYF.

This sequence joins TRBV30 and TRBJ1-3; D might be TRBD1 (5 bases). The ends were cut back, 2 bases at V and 0 bases at J, with 11 bases in the middle. The CDR3 has 15 residues. Germline lookup yields CDR1 GTSNPN and CDR2 SVGIG (reference sequence). CDR3 in amino acids: CAWSRGDNSGNTIYF. As DNA, the CDR3 is TGTGCCTGGAGTCGAGGGGATAACTCTGGAAACACCATATATTTT.

The chain uses TRBV6-5 and TRBJ1-6, with D possibly TRBD1 on 6 matching bases. The CDR3 contains 15 residues. Germline V gene lookup returns CDR1 MNHEY and CDR2 SVGAGI. Trimming left V 6 bases short and J 8 bases short, with 17 bases between. In DNA form, the CDR3 reads TGTGCCAGCAGCCTCCTGATCGGGGGGCATTCACCCCTCCACTTT. Translation gives CASSLLIGGHSPLHF.

This clone occurred once. V is TRBV30 and J is TRBJ2-1; D ambiguous. Per the germline V gene, CDR1 is GTSNPN and CDR2 is SVGIG (reference sequence). The CDR3 has 12 amino acids. The V and J ends lost 3 bases and 4 bases respectively, with 7 bases between them. CDR3 residues: CAWRITYNEQFF. The DNA of the CDR3 is TGTGCCTGGAGGATCACTTACAATGAGCAGTTCTTC.

V and J are TRBV11-2 and TRBJ2-7, with D tentatively TRBD2 (6 bases). CDR1 SGHAT and CDR2 FQNNGV come from the germline V gene. There are 14 residues in the CDR3. The V end lost 4 bases, the J end lost 1 base, and 11 bases lay between the germline ends. CDR3 sequence: CASSYYGTSYEQYF. CDR3 DNA: TGTGCCAGCAGCTACTACGGGACTTCCTACGAGCAGTACTTC.

In this sample, this clone turned up a few times. V usage is TRBV19 and J usage is TRBJ1-1, with TRBD1 as a possible D gene (5 bases). The V and J ends lost 0 bases and 6 bases respectively, with 14 bases between them. Looked up from germline, CDR1 is LNHDA and CDR2 is SQIVND (reference sequence). This CDR3 is 15 amino acids long. CDR3 loop: CASSIETGAWAEAFF. The CDR3, as DNA: TGTGCCAGTAGTATAGAAACAGGAGCCTGGGCTGAAGCTTTCTTT.

The chain couples TRBV15 to TRBJ2-5; the D gene is possibly TRBD1 (6 bases). Germline CDR1 is LNHNV and CDR2 is YYDKDF (reference sequence). Trimming took 1 base from V and 3 from J, leaving 12 bases between them. The CDR3 sequence is 15 residues long. DNA for the CDR3: TGTGCCACCAGCAGAGCGGACAGACAAGAAGAGACCCAGTACTTC. Its translation is CATSRADRQEETQYF.

This chain links TRBV7-2 with TRBJ1-5; D is uncertain. Between the trimmed V and J ends, which lost 5 bases and 9 bases, there was a span of 14 bases. This CDR3 region has 13 residues. The germline V gene has CDR1 SGHTA and CDR2 FQGNSA. CDR3 bases: TGTGCCAGCAGCCCCTCCGAGGTACGGCCCCAGCATTTT. Translated, it gives CASSPSEVRPQHF. Complete variable domain (other parts from reference TRBV7-2 and TRBJ1-5): GAGVSQSPSNKVTEKGKDVELRCDPISGHTALYWYRQSLGQGLEFLIYFQGNSAPDKSGLPSDRFSAERTGGSVSTLTIQRTQQEDSAVYLCASSPSEVRPQHFGDGTRLSIL.

V and J are TRBV27 and TRBJ2-7; D unclear. Trimming cost V 6 bases and J 3 bases, with 9 bases left between them. The V gene's germline CDR1 is MNHEY and CDR2 SMNVEV (reference sequence). The CDR3 spans 12 residues. CDR3 DNA sequence: TGTGCCAGCAGGGGTTTCCTCTACGAGCAGTACTTC. Its protein is CASRGFLYEQYF.